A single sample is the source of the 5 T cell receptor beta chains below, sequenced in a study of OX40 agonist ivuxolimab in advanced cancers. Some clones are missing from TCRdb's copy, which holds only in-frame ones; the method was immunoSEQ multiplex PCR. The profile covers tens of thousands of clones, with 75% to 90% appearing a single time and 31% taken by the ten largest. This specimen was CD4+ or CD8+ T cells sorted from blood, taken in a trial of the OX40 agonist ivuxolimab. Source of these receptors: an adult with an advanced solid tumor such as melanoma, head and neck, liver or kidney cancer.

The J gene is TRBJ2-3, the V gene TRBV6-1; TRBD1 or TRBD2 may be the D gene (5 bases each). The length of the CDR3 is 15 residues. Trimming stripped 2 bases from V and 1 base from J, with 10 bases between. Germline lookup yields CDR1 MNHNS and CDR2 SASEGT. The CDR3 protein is CASSEYRGGTDTQYF. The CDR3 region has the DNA TGTGCCAGCAGTGAATATCGAGGGGGCACAGATACGCAGTATTTT.

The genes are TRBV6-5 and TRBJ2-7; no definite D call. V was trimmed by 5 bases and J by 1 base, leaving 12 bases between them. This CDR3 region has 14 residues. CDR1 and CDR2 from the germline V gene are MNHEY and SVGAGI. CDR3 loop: CASSLYGPSYEQYF. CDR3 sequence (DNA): TGTGCCAGCAGTCTTTATGGACCATCCTACGAGCAGTACTTC.

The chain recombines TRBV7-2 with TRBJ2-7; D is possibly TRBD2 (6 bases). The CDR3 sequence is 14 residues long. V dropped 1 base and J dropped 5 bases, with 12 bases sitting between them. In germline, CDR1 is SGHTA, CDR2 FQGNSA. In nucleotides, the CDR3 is TGTGCCAGCAGCTTAGGCGGGATCACCCACGAGCAGTACTTC. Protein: CASSLGGITHEQYF.

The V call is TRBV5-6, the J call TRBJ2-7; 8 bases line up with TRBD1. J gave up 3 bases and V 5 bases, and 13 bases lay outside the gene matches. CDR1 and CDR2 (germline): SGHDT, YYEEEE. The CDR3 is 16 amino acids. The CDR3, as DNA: TGTGCCAGCAGTTCGTACGGGACAGGCCGATACTACGAGCAGTACTTC. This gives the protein CASSSYGTGRYYEQYF.

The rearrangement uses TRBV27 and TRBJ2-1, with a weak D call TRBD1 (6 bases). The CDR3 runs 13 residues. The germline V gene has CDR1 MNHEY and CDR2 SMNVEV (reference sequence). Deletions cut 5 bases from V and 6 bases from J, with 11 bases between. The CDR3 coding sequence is TGTGCCAGCAGTCAGGGGAGCGGCAATGAGCAGTTCTTC. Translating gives CASSQGSGNEQFF.